This T cell receptor beta chain was captured by sequencing in a study of cytomegalovirus exposure and HLA in healthy donors. As to this clone: Antigen: not known.

Germline lookup yields CDR1 SEHNR and CDR2 FQNEAQ (reference sequence). CDR3 length: 16 residues. A multiplex PCR was run with 60 Vbeta primers and 13 Jbeta primers. Method: immunoSEQ multiplex PCR; TCRdb's copy keeps in-frame clones and lacks some. The sample has about 99,000 clones, about 79% seen once. General study results and limits: Sequencing had likely introduced a cluster of highly shared sequence variants as an artifact.

The receptor was isolated from a man in his sixties in good health and CMV-seropositive. The sample consisted of PBMCs. The V and J genes are TRBV7-9 and TRBJ2-5, with D perhaps TRBD2 (5 bases). The J call may not be correct, given that the DNA end is closer to TRBJ2-7. CDR3 sequence reads: CAVHQEGSDHLYEQYF. The DNA of the CDR3 is TGTGCCGTTCATCAAGAGGGCTCAGACCACCTCTACGAGCAGTACTTC.